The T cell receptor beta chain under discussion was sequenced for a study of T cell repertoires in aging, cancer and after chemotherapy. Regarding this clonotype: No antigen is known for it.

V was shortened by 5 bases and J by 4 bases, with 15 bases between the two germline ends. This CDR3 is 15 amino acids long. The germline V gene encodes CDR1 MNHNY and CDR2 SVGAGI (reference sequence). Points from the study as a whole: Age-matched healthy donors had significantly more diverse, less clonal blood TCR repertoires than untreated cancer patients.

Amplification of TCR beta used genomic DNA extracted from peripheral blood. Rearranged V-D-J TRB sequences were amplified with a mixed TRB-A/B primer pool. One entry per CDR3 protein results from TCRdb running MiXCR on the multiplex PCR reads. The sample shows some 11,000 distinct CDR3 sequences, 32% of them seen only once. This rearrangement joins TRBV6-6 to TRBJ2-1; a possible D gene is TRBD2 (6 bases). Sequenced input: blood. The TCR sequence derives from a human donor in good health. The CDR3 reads CASSRRTLAYNEQFF. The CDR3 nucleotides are TGTGCCAGCAGTCGCAGGACACTAGCATACAATGAGCAGTTCTTC.